These 20 T cell receptor beta chains share one sample of origin, sequenced in a study of OX40 agonist ivuxolimab in advanced cancers. TCRdb's copy holds only in-frame clones and misses some; the assay was immunoSEQ multiplex PCR. The table has nearly 70,000 clones, about 83% seen once; the top ten hold 6.1%. Specimen: CD4+ or CD8+ T cells sorted from blood, collected in a trial of the OX40 agonist ivuxolimab. These receptors all stem from an adult with an advanced solid tumor such as melanoma, head and neck, liver or kidney cancer.

The rearrangement joins TRBV5-1 to TRBJ2-2; 7 nucleotides agree with TRBD1. Germline lookup yields CDR1 SGHRS and CDR2 YFSETQ. This CDR3 contains 14 residues. With 3 bases clipped from V and 4 bases from J, the junction kept 3 bases outside the gene matches. In DNA, the CDR3 is TGCGCCAGCAGCTGGACAGGCGGCACCGGGGAGCTGTTTTTT. Encoded protein: CASSWTGGTGELFF.

The chain carries TRBV10-2 and TRBJ2-7; 8 nucleotides line up with TRBD1. The CDR3 sequence is 14 residues long. Germline CDR1 WSHSY, CDR2 SAAADI. Losses at the gene ends were 3 bases for V and 0 bases for J; bases not matched to a gene: 1. Here the CDR3 reads CASSDRGHSYEQYF. The CDR3 DNA is TGCGCCAGCAGTGACAGGGGGCACTCCTACGAGCAGTACTTC.

This clone was observed a few times. Different DNA sequences within this sample yield the same CDR3. V gene TRBV29-1 combines with J gene TRBJ1-2, with 9 bases that match TRBD1. V lost 6 bases, J lost 0 bases, and 11 bases stayed unmatched. This CDR3 has 16 residues. Germline V gene lookup returns CDR1 SQVTM and CDR2 ANQGSEA. The CDR3: CSVAGTGSSANYGYTF. The CDR3 DNA reads TGCAGCGTCGCCGGGACAGGGTCGTCAGCTAACTATGGCTACACCTTC.

This clone was seen a single time. This sequence joins TRBV10-3 and TRBJ2-1; no clear D. In germline, CDR1 is ENHRY, CDR2 SYGVKD. The CDR3 covers 14 residues. V gave up 2 bases and J gave up 7 bases, with 12 bases separating them. In nucleotides, the CDR3 is TGTGCCATCAGTGAGCAACCCGACACGAATGAGCAGTTCTTC. This sequence encodes CAISEQPDTNEQFF.

The chain couples TRBV18 to TRBJ1-2; D not resolved. The germline V gene has CDR1 KGHSH and CDR2 LQKENI. The CDR3 totals 15 residues. Trimming pared 2 bases from V and 0 bases from J, leaving 10 bases between. The CDR3 nucleotides are TGTGCCAGCTCACCAGGGGTTGAAGCTAACTATGGCTACACCTTC. This codes for CASSPGVEANYGYTF.

Concerning this clone: Other nucleotide sequences from this sample produce the same CDR3. This rearrangement joins TRBV30 to TRBJ1-2; no reliable D call. With 7 bases removed from V and 8 bases from J, the gap between germline ends came to 17 bases. CDR1 and CDR2 from the germline V gene are GTSNPN and SVGIG (reference sequence). The CDR3 totals 12 residues. CDR3 bases: TGTGCCTACCGGGCCTACTCCTACGGCTACACCTTC. Translating it yields CAYRAYSYGYTF.

This sequence joins TRBV11-3 and TRBJ1-1; TRBD1 is a possible D gene (5 bases). Germline CDR1 SGHNT, CDR2 YENEEA. V lost 0 bases and J lost 4, with 15 bases in between. The CDR3 is 16 residues long. For the CDR3, the DNA is TGTGCCAGCAGCTTAGATGGGAGGGACGGATCCACTGAAGCTTTCTTT. Residues: CASSLDGRDGSTEAFF.

The chain has TRBV15 and TRBJ2-3; D might be TRBD1 or TRBD2, each matching 6 bases. Germline lookup yields CDR1 LNHNV and CDR2 YYDKDF (reference sequence). Trimming left V 3 bases short and J 3 bases short, with 13 bases between. The length of the CDR3 is 15 residues. The CDR3 DNA reads TGTGCCACCAGCAGGGGGGGCGGGTTAACAGATACGCAGTATTTT. Its translation is CATSRGGGLTDTQYF. Complete variable domain (other parts from reference TRBV15 and TRBJ2-3): DAMVIQNPRYQVTQFGKPVTLSCSQTLNHNVMYWYQQKSSQAPKLLFHYYDKDFNNEADTPDNFQSRRPNTSFCFLDIRSPGLGDTAMYLCATSRGGGLTDTQYFGPGTRLTVL.

The V and J genes are TRBV5-6 and TRBJ1-3; TRBD1 aligns across 9 bases. CDR3 size: 15 residues. After removal of 0 bases from V and 4 bases from J, the junction contained 2 bases not matched to a gene. Germline V lookup: CDR1 SGHDT, CDR2 YYEEEE. The CDR3 region is CASSLEGTGGNTIYF. CDR3 sequence (DNA): TGTGCCAGCAGCTTGGAAGGGACAGGGGGAAACACCATATATTTT.

This clone has just one count. The V gene is TRBV29-1, the J gene TRBJ2-2; 7 bases are a match to TRBD2. The V segment lost 6 bases and the J segment 3 bases; nucleotides outside the gene matches: 7. The CDR3 sequence is 14 residues long. Germline V gene data show CDR1 as SQVTM and CDR2 as ANQGSEA. The CDR3 DNA follows: TGCAGCGTGCGGGTAGGGAGGGACACCGGGGAGCTGTTTTTT. This encodes CSVRVGRDTGELFF.

This clone turned up a few times. V usage is TRBV6-6 and J usage is TRBJ1-4, with 7 bases matching TRBD1. V trimming: 7 bases; J trimming: 0 bases; junction bases outside the gene matches: 8. Germline CDR1 is MNHNY and CDR2 is SVGAGI (reference sequence). The length of the CDR3 is 16 residues. The CDR3 bases are TGTGCCAGCAAACTCCCGGGACAGTCAACTAATGAAAAACTGTTTTTT. Its protein is CASKLPGQSTNEKLFF.

V gene TRBV5-1 combines with J gene TRBJ2-5; TRBD1 matches at 11 bases. Germline CDR1 reads SGHRS; CDR2 reads YFSETQ. J was trimmed by 4 bases and V by 2 bases; bases with no gene match: 13. This CDR3 is 18 amino acids long. CDR3 nucleotides: TGCGCCAGCAGCTTTGGGACAGGACAGGGGGCTGTGGGAGAGACCCAGTACTTC. Translated: CASSFGTGQGAVGETQYF.

V is TRBV4-1 and J is TRBJ2-7; possible D gene TRBD2, 7 bases. Trimming took 5 bases from V and 7 from J, leaving 21 bases between them. This CDR3 has 15 amino acids. Germline CDR1 MGHRA, CDR2 YSYEKL. CDR3 DNA: TGCGCCAGCAGCGACCCCGGGGGGCTGTTGGGAGAGCAGTACTTC. Its protein product is CASSDPGGLLGEQYF.

In its sample, this clone was seen a few times. This sequence joins TRBV11-3 and TRBJ1-1; D is perhaps TRBD1 (6 bases). Per the germline V gene, CDR1 is SGHNT and CDR2 is YENEEA. The V and J ends lost 3 bases and 8 bases respectively, with 13 bases between them. The CDR3 covers 13 residues. The CDR3 protein is CASSFGRGGEAFF. CDR3 nucleotides: TGTGCCAGCAGCTTCGGCAGGGGAGGAGAAGCTTTCTTT.

J is TRBJ2-7 and V is TRBV28; unclear D gene. V lost 5 bases and J 5 bases, leaving 22 bases between the germline ends. Germline V gene data show CDR1 as MDHEN and CDR2 as SYDVKM. The CDR3 runs to 16 residues. DNA for the CDR3: TGTGCCAGCAGTCCCCTAAGGGATCCTCGGCCCCACGAGCAGTACTTC. It codes for CASSPLRDPRPHEQYF.

This chain uses TRBV6-1 with TRBJ1-2, with D tentatively TRBD1 (5 bases). CDR3 length: 15 residues. Trimming removed 3 bases at V and 4 bases at J, with 15 bases between. Germline V gene data show CDR1 as MNHNS and CDR2 as SASEGT. CDR3 sequence: CASSEGTPDLYGYTF. DNA of the CDR3: TGTGCCAGCAGTGAGGGGACCCCCGACCTCTATGGCTACACCTTC.

The chain carries TRBV27 and TRBJ1-6; D gene unclear. The CDR3 is made up of 14 amino acids. Trimming left V 5 bases short and J 4 bases short, with 9 bases between. CDR1 is MNHEY, CDR2 SMNVEV, per germline (reference sequence). This CDR3 is CASSAGPYNSPLHF. The CDR3 DNA reads TGTGCCAGCAGTGCCGGACCGTATAATTCACCCCTCCACTTT.

The rearrangement joins TRBV4-3 to TRBJ2-1; 8 nucleotides line up with TRBD1. Germline values: CDR1 LGHNA, CDR2 YSLEER. Losses at the gene ends were 4 bases for V and 0 bases for J; bases not matched to a gene: 5. CDR3 length: 16 amino acids. The CDR3 region is CASSRNRGSSYNEQFF. The CDR3 DNA reads as TGCGCCAGCAGCCGGAACAGGGGGAGCTCCTACAATGAGCAGTTCTTC.

The rearrangement uses TRBV4-3 and TRBJ2-6; TRBD1 might be the D (6 bases). Germline V gene lookup returns CDR1 LGHNA and CDR2 YSLEER. V lost 1 base and J lost 1, with 17 bases in between. The CDR3 consists of 19 residues. CDR3 sequence (DNA): TGCGCCAGCAGCCAAGGGTGGCAGGGGCGGAATTCTGGGGCCAACGTCCTGACTTTC. This sequence encodes CASSQGWQGRNSGANVLTF.

J is TRBJ2-2 and V is TRBV28; TRBD1 agrees at 8 bases. Germline CDR1 is MDHEN and CDR2 is SYDVKM. The CDR3 length is 15 residues. With 6 bases clipped from V and 2 bases from J, the junction kept 5 bases outside the gene matches. The CDR3 DNA is TGTGCCAGCAGCCGGGGACAGGTTAACACCGGGGAGCTGTTTTTT. It encodes CASSRGQVNTGELFF. The complete variable domain, with remaining parts taken from reference TRBV28 and TRBJ2-2, reads DVKVTQSSRYLVKRTGEKVFLECVQDMDHENMFWYRQDPGLGLRLIYFSYDVKMKEKGDIPEGYSVSREKKERFSLILESASTNQTSMYLCASSRGQVNTGELFFGEGSRLTVL.